This T cell receptor beta chain is drawn from a study of response to subunit inactivated influenza vaccine (dated by TCRdb to the late 2010s). Turning to the overall study: To follow how T cells responded to a trivalent subunit inactivated influenza vaccine, the researchers relied on deep quantitative profiling of the T cell receptor repertoire. Results and caveats for the whole study, not just this receptor: The authors suggested that each seasonal influenza vaccination may recruit only a limited number of new T cells.

CDR1 LGHNA and CDR2 YNFKEQ are derived from the germline V gene. V lost 2 bases and J lost 2 bases; the stretch between them is 9 bases long. The CDR3 covers 14 residues, taking in both the cysteine and the phenylalanine. Only CDR3 DNA is held: 42 bases, read in frame from base 1. Notes on this clonotype: Its antigen target is currently unknown. The input lacks base qualities; no much larger clone sits a single base away.

Libraries were prepared through RT-PCR. The listed sequencing device is Illumina HiSeq 2500. TCRdb reprocessing: public reads trimmed at Q25 with fastp, clones called with MiXCR, in-frame beta chains kept. Each CDR3 protein appears once, grouped with its most common genes and DNA. The sample contains roughly 760,000 distinct CDR3 sequences, roughly 20% of them found a single time. The top ten hold roughly a tenth of the sample. This specimen consisted of PBMCs from blood, obtained roughly 5 days after vaccination. This TCR derives from a man in his fifties who received an inactivated influenza vaccine. Donor details come from another sample of the same person, matched by shared clones. The sequence links TRBV4-2 to TRBJ1-1; the D gene assignment is ambiguous. The sequence in DNA is TGTGCCAGCAGCCAAATCGGACGCAACACTGAAGCTTTCTTT. Its protein is CASSQIGRNTEAFF.